Below, 13 T cell receptor beta chains from the same sample are listed, as sequenced in a study of blood T cell repertoires in COVID-19 (TCRdb year 2020). Library generation was performed with the immunoSEQ multiplex PCR assay. The clones in this table, taken by TCRdb from immuneACCESS, are in-frame only. Not every clone is retained; where verified, under half of the shortfall comes from an unresolved V gene, and the cause of the rest is unknown. The sample table shows some 490,000 clones, and roughly 85% are seen once. The ten largest clonotypes hold more than 3% of the sample. The sequenced material came from peripheral blood. These receptors all stem from a human donor in a cohort sampled during active COVID-19.

This chain links TRBV28 with TRBJ1-5; D is possibly TRBD1 (6 bases). V shed 1 base and J shed 5 bases, with 9 bases lying between them. The CDR3 length is 14 residues. Germline V CDR1 and CDR2: MDHEN, SYDVKM. The CDR3 DNA sequence: TGTGCCAGCAGTTTATACAGGGATTATCAGCCCCAGCATTTT. Translated: CASSLYRDYQPQHF.

The chain couples TRBV9 to TRBJ1-5; the D is unclear. V lost 0 bases and J 6 bases, leaving 10 bases between the germline ends. Germline CDR1 SGDLS, CDR2 YYNGEE. CDR3 length: 14 residues. The CDR3 coding sequence is TGTGCCAGCAGCGTAGTGGGAGACGCTCAGCCCCAGCATTTT. Its protein product is CASSVVGDAQPQHF.

The chain recombines TRBV20-1 with TRBJ2-1; 10 bases align to TRBD2. The trim removed 3 bases at V and 5 bases at J, leaving 4 bases unmatched. This CDR3 has 14 residues. Germline V gene lookup returns CDR1 DFQATT and CDR2 SNEGSKA (reference sequence). The CDR3 DNA is TGCAGTGCTAGTGGGACTAGCGCGAACAATGAGCAGTTCTTC. Amino acid sequence: CSASGTSANNEQFF.

The chain combines TRBV6-2 or TRBV6-3 with TRBJ1-5; the D is unclear. V was trimmed by 2 bases and J by 2 bases, leaving 16 bases between them. The V gene's germline CDR1 is MNHEY and CDR2 SVGEGT. The CDR3 has 17 residues. Written as DNA, the CDR3 is TGTGCCAGCAGTTACGGGCAGAGCGGGGTTCGCAATCAGCCCCAGCATTTT. Amino acids: CASSYGQSGVRNQPQHF.

The chain joins TRBV7-2 to TRBJ2-7, with 7 bases identical to TRBD1. The CDR3 is made up of 15 amino acids. V trimming: 4 bases; J trimming: 3 bases; junction bases outside the gene matches: 9. Germline CDR1 and CDR2: SGHTA and FQGNSA. The chain's CDR3 is CASSSMGQPYYEQYF. The CDR3 bases are TGTGCCAGCAGCTCGATGGGACAGCCTTACTACGAGCAGTACTTC.

The V gene is TRBV19, the J gene TRBJ1-1; D call uncertain. Germline V gene data show CDR1 as LNHDA and CDR2 as SQIVND (reference sequence). V lost 5 bases, J lost 4 bases, and 11 bases lay in between. The CDR3 runs to 13 residues. CDR3 DNA sequence: TGTGCCAGTAGTGGATCCTCGGGCACTGAAGCTTTCTTT. This gives the protein CASSGSSGTEAFF.

This clone was picked up a small number of times. The chain carries TRBV19 and TRBJ1-2, with 7 bases matching TRBD1. CDR1 LNHDA and CDR2 SQIVND come from the germline V gene (reference sequence). The CDR3 has 15 residues. V lost 5 bases to trimming and J lost 4 bases; unmatched junction nucleotides: 10. CDR3 protein: CASSPSQGSAYGYTF. CDR3 nucleotides: TGTGCCAGTAGTCCTTCACAGGGGTCGGCCTATGGCTACACCTTC.

The chain carries TRBV5-1 and TRBJ2-2; 10 nucleotides match TRBD2. V dropped 1 base and J dropped 10; count of bases not matched to a gene: 4. The germline V gene encodes CDR1 SGHRS and CDR2 YFSETQ. The CDR3 covers 14 residues. CDR3 sequence: CASSLTLAGEELFF. In DNA, the CDR3 is TGCGCCAGCAGCTTGACCCTAGCGGGAGAGGAGCTGTTTTTT.

The genes are TRBV2 and TRBJ2-4; maybe TRBD1 (5 bases). Germline V gives CDR1 SNHLY, CDR2 FYNNEI. The CDR3 covers 15 residues. The V end was cut by 6 bases, the J end by 6 bases, with 18 bases between. CDR3 DNA: TGTGCCAGCAGACCGGACACCGGGCGACGAAACATTCAGTACTTC. It encodes CASRPDTGRRNIQYF.

Note on this clone: The junction and the germline gene differ at one end; a read error may be behind it. The chain couples TRBV7-7 to TRBJ2-1; 10 bases are a match to TRBD2. CDR1 and CDR2 from the germline V gene are SSHAT and FNYEAQ (reference sequence). The CDR3 consists of 16 residues. The CDR3 region has the DNA TGTGCTAGCAGCTTAAATCCGGCTAGCGGGAGCAATGAGCAGTTCTTC. Encoded protein: CASSLNPASGSNEQFF.

This chain uses TRBV9 with TRBJ1-2, with D possibly matching TRBD1 (6 bases). The germline gives CDR1 SGDLS, CDR2 YYNGEE. This CDR3 has 14 amino acids. V was trimmed by 0 bases and J by 8 bases, leaving 14 bases between them. The CDR3 DNA reads as TGTGCCAGCAGCGTAGCTCTGACAGGCCAAGGCTACACCTTC. Translation gives CASSVALTGQGYTF. The full variable domain, completed using reference TRBV9 and TRBJ1-2, is DSGVTQTPKHLITATGQRVTLRCSPRSGDLSVYWYQQSLDQGLQFLIQYYNGEERAKGNILERFSAQQFPDLHSELNLSSLELGDSALYFCASSVALTGQGYTFGSGTRLTVV.

This clone was seen more than once but under ten times. The gene calls are TRBV13 and TRBJ1-1; TRBD1 matches 7 bases. With 6 bases clipped from V and 4 bases from J, the junction kept 5 bases outside the gene matches. The germline gives CDR1 PRHDT, CDR2 FYEKMQ (reference sequence). The CDR3 loop spans 13 amino acids. The CDR3 bases are TGTGCCAGCAGAGAACAGGGGACCACTGAAGCTTTCTTT. Amino acid sequence: CASREQGTTEAFF.

V usage is TRBV19 and J usage is TRBJ1-5, with a weak D call TRBD1 (6 bases). The V and J ends lost 7 bases and 7 bases respectively, with 17 bases between them. The germline V gene encodes CDR1 LNHDA and CDR2 SQIVND (reference sequence). This CDR3 region has 14 residues. CDR3 amino acids: CASTPGQLGQPQHF. The CDR3 DNA is TGTGCCAGTACCCCAGGACAGTTAGGGCAGCCCCAGCATTTT.